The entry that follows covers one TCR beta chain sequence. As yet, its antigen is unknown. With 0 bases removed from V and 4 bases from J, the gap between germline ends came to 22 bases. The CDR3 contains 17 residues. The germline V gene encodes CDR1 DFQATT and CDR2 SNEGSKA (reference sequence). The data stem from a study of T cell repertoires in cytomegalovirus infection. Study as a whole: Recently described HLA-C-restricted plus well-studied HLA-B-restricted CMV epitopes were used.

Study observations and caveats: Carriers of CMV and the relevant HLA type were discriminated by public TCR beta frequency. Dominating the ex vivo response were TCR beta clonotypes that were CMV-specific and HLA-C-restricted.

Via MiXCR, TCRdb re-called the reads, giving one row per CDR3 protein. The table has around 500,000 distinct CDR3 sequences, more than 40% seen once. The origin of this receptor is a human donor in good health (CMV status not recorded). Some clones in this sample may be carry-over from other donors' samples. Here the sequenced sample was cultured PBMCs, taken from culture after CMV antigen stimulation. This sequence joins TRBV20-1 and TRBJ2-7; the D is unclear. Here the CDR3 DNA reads TGCAGTGCTAGAGATCCGCTTCGATTGGACCGCACTTACGAGCAGTACTTC. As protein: CSARDPLRLDRTYEQYF.